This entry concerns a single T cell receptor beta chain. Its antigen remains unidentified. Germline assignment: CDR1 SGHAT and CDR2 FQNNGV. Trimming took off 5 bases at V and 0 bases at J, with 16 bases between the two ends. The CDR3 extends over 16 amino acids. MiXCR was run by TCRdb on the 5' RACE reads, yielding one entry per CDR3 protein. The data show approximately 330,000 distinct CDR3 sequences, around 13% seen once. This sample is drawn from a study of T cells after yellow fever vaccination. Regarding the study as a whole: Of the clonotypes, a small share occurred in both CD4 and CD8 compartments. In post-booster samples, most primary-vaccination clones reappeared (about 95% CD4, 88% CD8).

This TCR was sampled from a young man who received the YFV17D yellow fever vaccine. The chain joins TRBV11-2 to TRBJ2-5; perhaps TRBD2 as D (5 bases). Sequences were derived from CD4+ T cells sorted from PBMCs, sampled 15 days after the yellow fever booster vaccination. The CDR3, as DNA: TGTGCCAGCAGCCACCGCCCCCTAGCAGACCAAGAGACCCAGTACTTC. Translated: CASSHRPLADQETQYF.